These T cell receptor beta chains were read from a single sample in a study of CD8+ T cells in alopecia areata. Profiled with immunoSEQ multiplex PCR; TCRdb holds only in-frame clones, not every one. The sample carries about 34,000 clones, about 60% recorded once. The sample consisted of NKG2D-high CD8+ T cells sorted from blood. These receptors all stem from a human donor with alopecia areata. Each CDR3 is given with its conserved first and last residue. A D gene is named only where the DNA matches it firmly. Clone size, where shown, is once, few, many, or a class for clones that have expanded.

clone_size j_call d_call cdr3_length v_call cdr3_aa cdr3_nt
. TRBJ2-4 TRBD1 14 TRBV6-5 CASSGDRDLNIQYF TGTGCCAGCAGCGGAGACAGGGACCTAAACATTCAGTACTTC
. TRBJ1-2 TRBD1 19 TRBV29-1 CSVIQYPATGGPAFYGYTF TGCAGCGTTATCCAATACCCAGCGACAGGGGGCCCTGCGTTCTATGGCTACACCTTC
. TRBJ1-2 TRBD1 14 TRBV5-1 CASSEGAVAYGYTF TGCGCCAGCAGTGAGGGGGCGGTCGCCTATGGCTACACCTTC
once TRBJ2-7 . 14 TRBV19 CASSPWDGTYEQYF TGTGCCAGTAGTCCCTGGGACGGAACCTACGAGCAGTACTTC
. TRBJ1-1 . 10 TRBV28 CASSRYEAFF TGTGCCAGCAGTCGTTATGAAGCTTTCTTT
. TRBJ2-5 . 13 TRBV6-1 CASSDQPKETQYF TGTGCCAGCAGTGACCAACCCAAAGAGACCCAGTACTTC
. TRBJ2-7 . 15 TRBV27 CASSLGGSSSYEQYF TGTGCCAGCAGTTTAGGGGGTTCAAGCTCCTACGAGCAGTACTTC
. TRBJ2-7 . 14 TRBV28 CASSPGGLYYEQYF TGTGCCAGCAGTCCAGGGGGACTTTACTACGAGCAGTACTTC
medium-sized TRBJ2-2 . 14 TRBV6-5 CASSWAGLTGELFF TGTGCCAGCAGTTGGGCAGGGCTCACCGGGGAGCTGTTTTTT
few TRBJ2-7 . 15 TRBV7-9 CASSLGARPSYEQYF TGTGCCAGCAGCTTAGGGGCTAGACCCTCCTACGAGCAGTACTTC
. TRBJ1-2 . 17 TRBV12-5 CASGLATSGWGNYGYTF TGTGCTAGTGGTTTGGCCACTTCGGGGTGGGGCAACTATGGCTACACCTTC
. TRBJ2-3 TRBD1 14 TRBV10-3 CAIRQGFVTDTQYF TGTGCCATACGACAGGGTTTTGTGACAGATACGCAGTATTTT
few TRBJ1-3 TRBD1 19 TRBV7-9 CASSPLDRGPAFGGNTIYF TGTGCCAGCAGCCCCCTGGACAGGGGCCCAGCTTTCGGTGGAAACACCATATATTTT
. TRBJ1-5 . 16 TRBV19 CASSFRVPEGDQPQHF TGTGCCAGTAGTTTTCGGGTGCCGGAGGGCGATCAGCCCCAGCATTTT
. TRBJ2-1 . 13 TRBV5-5 CASSLAPGVEQFF TGTGCCAGCAGCTTGGCTCCGGGGGTTGAGCAGTTCTTC
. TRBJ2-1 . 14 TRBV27 CASSAQHTYNEQFF TGTGCCAGCAGCGCACAGCATACCTACAATGAGCAGTTCTTC
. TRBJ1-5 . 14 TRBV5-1 CASSLDGTWQPQHF TGCGCCAGCAGCCTGGACGGGACGTGGCAGCCCCAGCATTTT
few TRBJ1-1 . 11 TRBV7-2 CASSLRESGFF TGTGCCAGCAGCTTACGCGAATCTGGTTTCTTT
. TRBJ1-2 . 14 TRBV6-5 CASSYSATDYGYTF TGTGCCAGCAGTTACTCGGCAACAGACTATGGCTACACCTTC
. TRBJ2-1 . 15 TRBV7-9 CASSSIPPPRNEQFF TGTGCCAGCAGCTCGATCCCACCCCCTAGGAATGAGCAGTTCTTC
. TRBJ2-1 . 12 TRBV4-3 CASSQDRNEQFF TGCGCCAGCAGCCAAGATCGAAATGAGCAGTTCTTC
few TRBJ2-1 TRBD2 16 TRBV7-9 CASSPSTSVSYNEQFF TGTGCCAGCAGCCCGTCGACTAGCGTCTCCTACAATGAGCAGTTCTTC
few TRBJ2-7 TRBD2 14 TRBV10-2 CASSEPSGTYEQYF TGCGCCAGCAGTGAGCCTAGCGGAACTTACGAGCAGTACTTC
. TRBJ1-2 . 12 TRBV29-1 CSIRGPEGGYTF TGCAGTATCAGGGGTCCCGAGGGCGGCTACACCTTC
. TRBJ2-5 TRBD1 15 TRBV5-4 CASSLGQGAGETQYF TGTGCCAGCAGCTTGGGACAGGGGGCAGGTGAGACCCAGTACTTC
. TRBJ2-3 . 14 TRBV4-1 CASSQDLFLDTQYF TGCGCCAGCAGCCAAGATTTGTTTCTGGATACGCAGTATTTT
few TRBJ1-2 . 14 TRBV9 CASSVAPGRYGYTF TGTGCCAGCAGCGTAGCCCCAGGGAGGTATGGCTACACCTTC
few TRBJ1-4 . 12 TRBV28 CASTPPRGKLFF TGTGCCAGCACCCCACCCCGGGGTAAACTGTTTTTT
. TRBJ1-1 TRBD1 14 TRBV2 CASSGRQGGTEAFF TGTGCCAGCAGTGGTAGACAGGGTGGGACTGAAGCTTTCTTT
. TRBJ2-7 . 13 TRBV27 CASSSWIADEQYF TGTGCCAGCAGTTCCTGGATAGCGGACGAGCAGTACTTC
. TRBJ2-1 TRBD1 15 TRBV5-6 CASSSQTGPYNEQFF TGTGCCAGCAGTTCACAGACAGGGCCGTACAATGAGCAGTTCTTC
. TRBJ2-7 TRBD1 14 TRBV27 CASSSLGQVYEQYF TGTGCCAGCAGTTCCCTCGGACAGGTCTACGAGCAGTACTTC
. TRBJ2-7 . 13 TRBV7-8 CASSLVWVDEQYF TGTGCCAGCAGCTTAGTATGGGTGGACGAGCAGTACTTC
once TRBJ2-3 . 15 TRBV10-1 CASSESISVPDTQYF TGCGCCAGCAGTGAGTCTATTAGCGTTCCAGATACGCAGTATTTT
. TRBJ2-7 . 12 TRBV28 CASGLPPYEQYF TGTGCCAGCGGCCTTCCCCCCTACGAGCAGTACTTC
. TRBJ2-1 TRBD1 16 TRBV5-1 CASSLSTGGRYNEQFF TGCGCCAGCAGCTTATCCACAGGGGGCAGGTACAATGAGCAGTTCTTC
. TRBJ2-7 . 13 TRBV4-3 CASSQDRRYEQYF TGCGCCAGCAGCCAAGATCGGAGGTACGAGCAGTACTTC
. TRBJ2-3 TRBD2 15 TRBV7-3 CASSLIGGRGDTQYF TGTGCCAGCAGCTTAATCGGGGGGAGAGGAGATACGCAGTATTTT
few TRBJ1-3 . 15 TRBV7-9 CASSLDGSSGNTIYF TGTGCCAGCAGCTTAGACGGCAGCTCTGGAAACACCATATATTTT
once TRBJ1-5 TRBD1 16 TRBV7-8 CASSSDRGFFNQPQHF TGTGCCAGCAGCTCCGACAGGGGATTTTTCAATCAGCCCCAGCATTTT
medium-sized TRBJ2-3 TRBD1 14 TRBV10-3 CAIKGAAYTDTQYF TGTGCCATCAAGGGGGCCGCTTACACAGATACGCAGTATTTT
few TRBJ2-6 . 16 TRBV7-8 CASSWLASSGANVLTF TGTGCCAGCAGCTGGCTGGCGTCGTCTGGGGCCAACGTCCTGACTTTC
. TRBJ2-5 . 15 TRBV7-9 CASSLVGTNQETQYF TGTGCCAGCAGCTTAGTGGGGACAAACCAAGAGACCCAGTACTTC
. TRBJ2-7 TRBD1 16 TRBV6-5 CASSSKGAAISYEQYF TGTGCCAGCAGTTCTAAGGGGGCAGCTATCTCCTACGAGCAGTACTTC
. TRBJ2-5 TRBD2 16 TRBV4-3 CASSQDPFAGEETQYF TGCGCCAGCAGCCAAGATCCCTTCGCGGGAGAGGAGACCCAGTACTTC
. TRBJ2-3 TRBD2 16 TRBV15 CATSRDAASGVDTQYF TGTGCCACCAGCAGAGATGCGGCTAGCGGGGTTGATACGCAGTATTTT